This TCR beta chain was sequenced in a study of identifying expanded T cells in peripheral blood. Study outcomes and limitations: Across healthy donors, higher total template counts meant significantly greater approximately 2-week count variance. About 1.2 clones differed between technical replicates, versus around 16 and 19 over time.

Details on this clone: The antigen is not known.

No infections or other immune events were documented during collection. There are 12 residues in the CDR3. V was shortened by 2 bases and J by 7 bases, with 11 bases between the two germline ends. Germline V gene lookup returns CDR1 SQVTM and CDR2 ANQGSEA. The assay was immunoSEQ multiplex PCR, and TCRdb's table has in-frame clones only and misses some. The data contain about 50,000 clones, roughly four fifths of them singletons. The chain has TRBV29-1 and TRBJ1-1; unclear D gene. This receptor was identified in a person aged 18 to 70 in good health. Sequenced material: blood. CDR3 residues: CSVELEGLEAFF. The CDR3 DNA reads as TGCAGCGTTGAATTAGAAGGGCTTGAAGCTTTCTTT.